The clone carrying this TCR beta chain was detected only a few times. CDR3 length: 18 residues. V was pared by 5 bases and J by 0 bases, with 12 bases of the junction left unmatched. The record originates from a study of blood T cells in healthy people across ages. For the second PCR, which ran for about 7 to 11 cycles, a sample-barcoded 5' primer and a J-beta primer mix were used. TCRdb passed the 5' RACE reads through MiXCR, listing each CDR3 protein once. The sample has hundreds of thousands of distinct CDR3 sequences; 45% to 70% are singletons. The sequencing input was blood. The V and J genes are TRBV12-3 or TRBV12-4 and TRBJ1-4; 7 nucleotides match TRBD1. This receptor was obtained from a middle-aged man in good health. The chain's CDR3 is CASSPGGGGKATNEKLFF. In DNA form, the CDR3 reads TGTGCCAGCAGTCCAGGGGGTGGAGGGAAAGCAACTAATGAAAAACTGTTTTTT.